Shown below are 31 T cell receptor beta chains from a single sample sequenced in a study of blood T cell repertoires in COVID-19. Using immunoSEQ multiplex PCR, the repertoire was profiled, and TCRdb retains in-frame clones only, with some absent. This sample has under 300,000 clones, with about 88% found just once. Sequences were obtained from peripheral blood. The receptor set was obtained from a woman in her forties who had recovered from COVID-19.

The V and J genes are TRBV10-3 and TRBJ1-2, with TRBD1 as a possible D gene (5 bases). Germline-derived CDR1 and CDR2 are ENHRY and SYGVKD. Trimming cost V 6 bases and J 1 base, with 12 bases left between them. This CDR3 is 14 amino acids long. The DNA of the CDR3 is TGTGCCATCAGGTCTCCGGGGGTTAACTATGGCTACACCTTC. It codes for CAIRSPGVNYGYTF.

The chain combines TRBV5-6 with TRBJ2-1; a possible D gene is TRBD2 (7 bases). Germline V CDR1 and CDR2: SGHDT, YYEEEE. The CDR3 length is 14 residues. V dropped 4 bases and J dropped 8 bases, with 16 bases sitting between them. The DNA for the CDR3 is TGTGCCAGCAGCGATTGGGGGGGCTTCGATGAGCAGTTCTTC. This encodes CASSDWGGFDEQFF.

CDR3 in DNA: TGTGCCAGCAGCCCGGGGGGGCGGCAGATCACAGATACGCAGTATTTT. It is translated as CASSPGGRQITDTQYF. This chain joins TRBV5-6 and TRBJ2-3, with 8 bases aligning to TRBD2. The CDR3 runs 16 residues. Trimming at V came to 4 bases and at J to 2 bases, leaving 9 bases not matched to a gene. CDR1 is SGHDT, CDR2 YYEEEE, per germline.

The CDR3 region has the DNA TGTGCCAGCAGTTGGGGGACAGGAGCTTTCTTT. Amino acid sequence: CASSWGTGAFF. The chain joins TRBV12-3 or TRBV12-4 to TRBJ1-1; TRBD1 matches 8 bases. The length of the CDR3 is 11 residues. The ends lost 4 bases at V and 10 bases at J; junction bases unmatched: 2.

Concerning this clone itself: In the same sample, other DNA sequences code for this CDR3. The gene calls are TRBV14 and TRBJ1-2, with 10 nucleotides matching TRBD1. The germline gives CDR1 SGHDN, CDR2 FVKESK. Losses at the gene ends were 0 bases for V and 2 bases for J; bases not matched to a gene: 6. The CDR3 runs 17 residues. The CDR3 DNA reads as TGTGCCAGCAGCCAAGATCTGGGACAGGGGAGGAACTATGGCTACACCTTC. Its protein product is CASSQDLGQGRNYGYTF.

The chain links TRBV5-8 to TRBJ1-1; a weak D match, TRBD1 (5 bases). The CDR3 totals 12 residues. Germline V gene lookup returns CDR1 SGHTS and CDR2 YDEGEE. V was clipped by 7 bases and J by 3 bases, with 10 bases between them. The chain's CDR3 is CASPRGDTEAFF. The CDR3 bases are TGTGCCAGCCCCCGGGGGGACACTGAAGCTTTCTTT.

The chain has TRBV24-1 and TRBJ2-3, with 9 bases fitting TRBD2. J was trimmed by 6 bases and V by 12 bases; bases with no gene match: 21. CDR3 length: 17 residues. Germline-derived CDR1 and CDR2 are KGHDR and SFDVKD. The CDR3 protein is CAHPSRSGRSPGDTQYF. CDR3 DNA: TGTGCCCACCCCTCCCGGAGCGGGAGGTCTCCGGGGGATACGCAGTATTTT.

The rearrangement links TRBV11-3 to TRBJ2-1, with D perhaps matching TRBD1 (5 bases). The CDR3 length is 16 residues. From germline, CDR1 is SGHNT and CDR2 YENEEA. V lost 1 base to trimming and J lost 0 bases, with 10 bases between them. CDR3 sequence (DNA): TGTGCCAGCAGCTTAGGGGGCTCGAGCTCCTACAATGAGCAGTTCTTC. Translating it yields CASSLGGSSSYNEQFF.

V is TRBV19 and J is TRBJ2-7; the match to TRBD1 covers 7 bases. The V segment lost 6 bases and the J segment 2 bases; nucleotides outside the gene matches: 7. CDR3 length: 14 residues. Germline V gene data show CDR1 as LNHDA and CDR2 as SQIVND (reference sequence). CDR3 region: CASSSGTATYEQYF. The DNA for the CDR3 is TGTGCCAGTAGCTCCGGGACAGCGACCTACGAGCAGTACTTC.

This clone came up once. The V gene is TRBV5-5, the J gene TRBJ1-2; the D gene is possibly TRBD1 (6 bases). V dropped 4 bases and J dropped 8 bases, with 18 bases sitting between them. Looked up from germline, CDR1 is SGHKS and CDR2 is YYEKEE (reference sequence). The CDR3 runs to 14 residues. The CDR3 DNA reads as TGTGCCAGCAGCCCAGGGGCAGGGACATTGGGCTACACCTTC. Translating it yields CASSPGAGTLGYTF. Full variable domain (outside the CDR3, taken from reference TRBV5-5 and TRBJ1-2): DAGVTQSPTHLIKTRGQQVTLRCSPISGHKSVSWYQQVLGQGPQFIFQYYEKEERGRGNFPDRFSARQFPNYSSELNVNALLLGDSALYLCASSPGAGTLGYTFGSGTRLTVV.

This chain uses TRBV6-2 or TRBV6-3 with TRBJ2-7; 13 bases line up with TRBD2. Germline CDR1 MNHEY, CDR2 SVGEGT. The J segment lost 7 bases and the V segment lost 2 bases, leaving 11 bases of the junction unmatched. The CDR3 contains 17 residues. This chain's CDR3 is CASSYPTSGRPRGEQYF. The CDR3 region has the DNA TGTGCCAGCAGTTACCCGACTAGCGGGAGGCCACGGGGGGAGCAGTACTTC.

CDR3 sequence (DNA): TGTGCCAGCTCACCAGGCCTCCCGGGACAGGCCCGGGAGGTAAGAGCTTTCTTT. It is translated as CASSPGLPGQAREVRAFF. The rearrangement links TRBV18 to TRBJ1-1, with TRBD1 matching over 8 bases. There are 18 residues in the CDR3. The V gene end was trimmed by 2 bases and the J gene end by 10 bases; junction bases not matched to a gene: 21. Germline CDR1 reads KGHSH; CDR2 reads LQKENI.

V usage is TRBV5-8 and J usage is TRBJ2-7; TRBD2 matches at 13 bases. Germline V gene data show CDR1 as SGHTS and CDR2 as YDEGEE. Trimming removed 0 bases from V and 4 bases from J; junction bases left unmatched: 4. The CDR3 spans 16 residues. In DNA, the CDR3 is TGTGCCAGCAGCTTGGGGACTAGCGGGAGTCCATACGAGCAGTACTTC. Protein sequence: CASSLGTSGSPYEQYF.

This chain connects TRBV2 to TRBJ2-7, with 7 bases that match TRBD1. The CDR3 is 13 residues long. In germline, CDR1 is SNHLY, CDR2 FYNNEI. The V segment lost 6 bases and the J segment 3 bases; nucleotides outside the gene matches: 5. The CDR3: CASSPDRFYEQYV. CDR3 DNA: TGTGCCAGCAGCCCGGACAGGTTCTACGAGCAGTACGTC.

The chain has TRBV18 and TRBJ2-4, with TRBD2 as a possible D gene (6 bases). Germline V lookup: CDR1 KGHSH, CDR2 LQKENI. V was cut by 6 bases and J by 3 bases, with 15 bases left in between. The CDR3 runs 15 residues. The CDR3 sequence is CASSHGGRGKNIQYF. CDR3 DNA sequence: TGTGCCAGCTCCCACGGGGGAAGGGGCAAAAACATTCAGTACTTC.

This sequence joins TRBV5-4 and TRBJ1-3, with a tentative D call TRBD1 (5 bases). Trimming shortened V by 4 bases and J by 1 base, and 9 bases separated the two germline ends. The CDR3 covers 14 residues. Germline CDR1 SGHNT, CDR2 YYREEE (reference sequence). The CDR3 bases are TGTGCCAGCAGCAGCGGGACTTCTGGAAACACCATATATTTT. Protein sequence: CASSSGTSGNTIYF.

The chain uses TRBV7-8 and TRBJ2-7; 11 bases align to TRBD2. Trimming cost V 4 bases and J 7 bases; bases outside gene matches: 9. This CDR3 has 15 amino acids. Germline V gene sequence: CDR1 SGHVS, CDR2 FQNEAQ. This chain's CDR3 is CASSSNSGRGGEQYF. As DNA, the CDR3 is TGTGCCAGCAGCTCAAATAGCGGGAGGGGTGGTGAGCAGTACTTC.

This rearrangement joins TRBV19 to TRBJ1-2; TRBD1 is a possible D gene (5 bases). CDR3 size: 14 residues. Deletions cut 3 bases from V and 4 bases from J, with 12 bases between. In germline, CDR1 is LNHDA, CDR2 SQIVND (reference sequence). CDR3: CASSIGGNLYGYTF. CDR3 nucleotides: TGTGCCAGTAGTATCGGGGGGAACCTCTATGGCTACACCTTC. The full variable domain, in which reference TRBV19 and TRBJ1-2 provide the parts outside the CDR3, is DGGITQSPKYLFRKEGQNVTLSCEQNLNHDAMYWYRQDPGQGLRLIYYSQIVNDFQKGDIAEGYSVSREKKESFPLTVTSAQKNPTAFYLCASSIGGNLYGYTFGSGTRLTVV.

The chain uses TRBV9 and TRBJ2-7, with 10 bases that match TRBD2. The CDR3 sequence is 15 residues long. From germline, CDR1 is SGDLS and CDR2 YYNGEE. V lost 4 bases and J lost 3; bases outside the gene matches: 7. The CDR3 DNA follows: TGTGCCAGCAGCCCCCGGACTAGCGGATACTACGAGCAGTACTTC. Translating gives CASSPRTSGYYEQYF. The complete variable domain, with remaining parts taken from reference TRBV9 and TRBJ2-7, reads DSGVTQTPKHLITATGQRVTLRCSPRSGDLSVYWYQQSLDQGLQFLIQYYNGEERAKGNILERFSAQQFPDLHSELNLSSLELGDSALYFCASSPRTSGYYEQYFGPGTRLTVT.

The chain joins TRBV30 to TRBJ2-7; 9 nucleotides agree with TRBD1. From germline, CDR1 is GTSNPN and CDR2 SVGIG (reference sequence). The CDR3 loop spans 14 amino acids. V dropped 3 bases and J dropped 2; count of bases not matched to a gene: 5. DNA for the CDR3: TGTGCCTGGAGGCGACAGGGGGGAACCTACGAGCAGTACTTC. Residues: CAWRRQGGTYEQYF.

The chain uses TRBV2 and TRBJ1-4; 7 bases align to TRBD1. The germline CDR1 and CDR2 sequences are SNHLY and FYNNEI. V gave up 4 bases and J gave up 8 bases; unmatched junction bases: 13. The CDR3 loop spans 16 amino acids. CDR3 in DNA: TGTGCCAGCAGTGGGGGACAGCCTTCTTTCGGGGAAAAACTGTTTTTT. This gives the protein CASSGGQPSFGEKLFF.

This clone has just one count. The sample holds other DNA sequences that translate to the same CDR3. The chain carries TRBV19 and TRBJ1-2; D might be TRBD1 (5 bases). The CDR3 has 13 residues. The V end was cut by 1 base, the J end by 3 bases, with 6 bases between. Germline V gives CDR1 LNHDA, CDR2 SQIVND (reference sequence). Here the CDR3 reads CASSIGGDYGYTF. The DNA for the CDR3 is TGTGCCAGTAGTATAGGGGGGGACTATGGCTACACCTTC.

This chain uses TRBV4-1 with TRBJ1-1; TRBD1 might be the D (6 bases). V was cut by 0 bases and J by 1 base, with 9 bases left in between. The germline V gene has CDR1 MGHRA and CDR2 YSYEKL. The CDR3 covers 15 residues. Written as DNA, the CDR3 is TGCGCCAGCAGCCAAGAGGGGGCGCAGAACACTGAAGCTTTCTTT. It translates to CASSQEGAQNTEAFF.

This chain connects TRBV19 to TRBJ2-1; 11 bases align to TRBD2. Germline V lookup: CDR1 LNHDA, CDR2 SQIVND (reference sequence). The CDR3 is 15 residues long. Germline trimming cut 1 base from V and 10 bases from J; bases unmatched to any gene: 6. The CDR3 here is CASSIVGTSGGEQFF. The DNA of the CDR3 is TGTGCCAGTAGTATAGTGGGGACTAGCGGAGGGGAGCAGTTCTTC. Based on the CDR3 plus reference TRBV19 and TRBJ2-1, the full variable domain is DGGITQSPKYLFRKEGQNVTLSCEQNLNHDAMYWYRQDPGQGLRLIYYSQIVNDFQKGDIAEGYSVSREKKESFPLTVTSAQKNPTAFYLCASSIVGTSGGEQFFGPGTRLTVL.

The chain links TRBV7-9 to TRBJ2-5, with TRBD2 identical over 10 bases. V lost 2 bases and J lost 5; bases outside the gene matches: 8. In germline, CDR1 is SEHNR, CDR2 FQNEAQ (reference sequence). The CDR3 length is 16 residues. CDR3 region: CASSLTSGAGGETQYF. The CDR3 DNA reads as TGTGCCAGCAGCTTAACTAGCGGGGCCGGGGGGGAGACCCAGTACTTC.

A word on this clone: At one of its ends the junction is not consistent with the germline gene, which may arise from a read error. CDR3 in DNA: TGTGCTAGCAGCTGGGGGGGGGCTGGCAATGAGCAGTTCTTC. Translation gives CASSWGGAGNEQFF. V gene TRBV7-7 combines with J gene TRBJ2-1, with D perhaps matching TRBD2 (7 bases). This CDR3 region has 14 residues. CDR1 and CDR2 (germline): SSHAT, FNYEAQ (reference sequence). The full variable domain, in which reference TRBV7-7 and TRBJ2-1 provide the parts outside the CDR3, is GAGVSQSPRYKVTKRGQDVTLRCDPISSHATLYWYQQALGQGPEFLTYFNYEAQPDKSGLPSDRFSAERPEGSISTLTIQRTEQRDSAMYRCASSWGGAGNEQFFGPGTRLTVL.

V is TRBV7-2 and J is TRBJ1-1; a possible D gene is TRBD1 (6 bases). V was trimmed by 5 bases and J by 2 bases, leaving 15 bases between them. Germline assignment: CDR1 SGHTA and CDR2 FQGNSA. The CDR3 loop spans 15 amino acids. CDR3 bases: TGTGCCAGCAGCCATCGGGGGGGGGCCAACACTGAAGCTTTCTTT. This encodes CASSHRGGANTEAFF.

The chain has TRBV4-1 and TRBJ2-1, with 11 bases matching TRBD2. The V gene's germline CDR1 is MGHRA and CDR2 YSYEKL. Trimming removed 1 base from V and 9 bases from J; junction bases left unmatched: 11. This CDR3 has 17 amino acids. In nucleotides, the CDR3 is TGCGCCAGCAGCCAAGTGGGACTAGCGGCCGGCTGGCGTGAGCAGTTCTTC. Its translation: CASSQVGLAAGWREQFF.

V gene TRBV7-2 combines with J gene TRBJ2-1; 15 bases agree with TRBD2. Germline V gene lookup returns CDR1 SGHTA and CDR2 FQGNSA. The junction had 3 bases not matched to a gene; V was cut back by 3 bases and J by 6 bases. The CDR3 consists of 16 residues. DNA for the CDR3: TGTGCCAGCAGCTTCGGACTAGCGGGAGGGGGCAATGAGCAGTTCTTC. Translated: CASSFGLAGGGNEQFF. Together with reference TRBV7-2 and TRBJ2-1, the CDR3 gives the full variable domain: GAGVSQSPSNKVTEKGKDVELRCDPISGHTALYWYRQSLGQGLEFLIYFQGNSAPDKSGLPSDRFSAERTGGSVSTLTIQRTQQEDSAVYLCASSFGLAGGGNEQFFGPGTRLTVL.

Only one count was recorded for this clone. The chain has TRBV7-6 and TRBJ1-2; TRBD1 agrees at 12 bases. The CDR3 extends over 15 amino acids. CDR1 is SGHVS, CDR2 FNYEAQ, per germline. J gave up 7 bases and V 3 bases, and 6 bases lay outside the gene matches. As DNA, the CDR3 is TGTGCCAGCAGCTTGGGGACAGGGGGCACGTTTGGCTACACCTTC. This codes for CASSLGTGGTFGYTF.

The V gene is TRBV5-1, the J gene TRBJ2-3, with TRBD2 identical over 9 bases. The CDR3 contains 15 residues. The germline V gene encodes CDR1 SGHRS and CDR2 YFSETQ. The V segment lost 4 bases and the J segment 1 base; nucleotides outside the gene matches: 4. CDR3 coding DNA: TGCGCCAGCAGCGCGGGACTAGCCGGCACAGATACGCAGTATTTT. This codes for CASSAGLAGTDTQYF. Full variable domain (missing parts from reference TRBV5-1 and TRBJ2-3): KAGVTQTPRYLIKTRGQQVTLSCSPISGHRSVSWYQQTPGQGLQFLFEYFSETQRNKGNFPGRFSGRQFSNSRSEMNVSTLELGDSALYLCASSAGLAGTDTQYFGPGTRLTVL.